One and the same sample provided the 3 T cell receptor beta chains below, sequenced in a study of shared clonotypes between healthy human individuals. Assay: immunoSEQ multiplex PCR; the TCRdb copy retains only in-frame clones and omits some. The data contain more than 2 million clones, 85% to 95% of them singletons. CD45RO negativity and positive selection for CCR7 defined naive CD8 cells, a population that excluded terminally differentiated effector memory CD45RA+ cells. Specimen: naive CD8+ T cells sorted from blood. The receptor source for this set is a man aged 18 to 29 in good health.

V and J are TRBV4-1 and TRBJ2-7, with D tentatively TRBD2 (6 bases). The germline V gene has CDR1 MGHRA and CDR2 YSYEKL. CDR3 length: 17 residues. V gave up 0 bases and J gave up 3 bases, with 18 bases separating them. The chain's CDR3 is CASSQEVGGIVDYEQYF. CDR3 nucleotides: TGCGCCAGCAGCCAAGAAGTCGGGGGAATTGTAGACTACGAGCAGTACTTC.

The rearrangement links TRBV5-4 to TRBJ2-2; D is unresolved. The V and J ends lost 1 base and 4 bases respectively, with 2 bases between them. The CDR3 spans 12 residues. CDR1 SGHNT and CDR2 YYREEE come from the germline V gene (reference sequence). DNA of the CDR3: TGTGCCAGCAGCTTGTTCACCGGGGAGCTGTTTTTT. Translating gives CASSLFTGELFF.

This chain uses TRBV27 with TRBJ2-1; TRBD2 aligns across 9 bases. The CDR3 is 14 amino acids. Germline CDR1 reads MNHEY; CDR2 reads SMNVEV (reference sequence). After removal of 4 bases from V and 6 bases from J, the junction contained 4 bases not matched to a gene. The CDR3 is CASSSLAGTNEQFF. CDR3 sequence (DNA): TGTGCCAGCAGTTCTCTAGCGGGGACCAATGAGCAGTTCTTC.